This TCR beta chain was recorded in a study of neurological immune-mediated disorders. The authors obtained over 170 million TCR-beta sequences from 15-18 subjects per sequencing run. TCRdb used MiXCR to reprocess the 5' RACE reads, holding one entry per CDR3 protein. Among tens of thousands of distinct CDR3 sequences listed, roughly 15% were seen once. Broader study findings: It was HTLV-1-associated myelopathy that showed the most TCR clonal expansion, while multiple sclerosis showed the least, falling below healthy controls. The expanded clones of different subjects shared no CDR3 amino acid sequences (suggesting private repertoires in all groups).

In germline, CDR1 is ENHRY, CDR2 SYGVKD. The V and J ends lost 6 bases and 6 bases, in that order; junction bases with no gene match: 6. The CDR3 runs 14 residues. In this sample, this clonotype turned up many times. Its antigen is as yet unknown. Sequenced sample: PBMCs. This chain uses TRBV10-3 with TRBJ2-1, with TRBD2 matching over 9 bases. This TCR derives from a woman in her thirties or forties in good health. The DNA for the CDR3 is TGTGCCATCAGGGAAGCGGGGGGCCCCAATGAGCAGTTCTTC. This translates into CAIREAGGPNEQFF.